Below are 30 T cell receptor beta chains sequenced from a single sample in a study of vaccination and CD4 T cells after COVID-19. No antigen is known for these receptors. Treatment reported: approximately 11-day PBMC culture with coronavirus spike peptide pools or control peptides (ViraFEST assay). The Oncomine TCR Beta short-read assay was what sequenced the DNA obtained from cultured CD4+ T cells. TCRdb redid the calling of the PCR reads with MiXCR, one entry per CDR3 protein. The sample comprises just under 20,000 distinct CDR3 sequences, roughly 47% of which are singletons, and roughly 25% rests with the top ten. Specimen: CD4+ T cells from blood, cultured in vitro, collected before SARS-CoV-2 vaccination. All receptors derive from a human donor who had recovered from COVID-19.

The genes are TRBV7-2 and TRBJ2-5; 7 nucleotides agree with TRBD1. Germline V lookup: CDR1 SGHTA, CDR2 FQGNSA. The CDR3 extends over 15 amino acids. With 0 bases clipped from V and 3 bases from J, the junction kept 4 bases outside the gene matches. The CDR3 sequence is CASSLASTGEETQYF. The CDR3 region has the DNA TGTGCCAGCAGCTTAGCGTCAACAGGGGAAGAGACCCAGTACTTC.

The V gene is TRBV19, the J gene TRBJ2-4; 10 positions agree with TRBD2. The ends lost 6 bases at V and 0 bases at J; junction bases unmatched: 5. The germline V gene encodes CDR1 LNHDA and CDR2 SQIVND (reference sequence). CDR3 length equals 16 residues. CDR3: CASSRLAGGAKNIQYF. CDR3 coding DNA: TGTGCCAGTAGCAGACTAGCGGGTGGAGCCAAAAACATTCAGTACTTC.

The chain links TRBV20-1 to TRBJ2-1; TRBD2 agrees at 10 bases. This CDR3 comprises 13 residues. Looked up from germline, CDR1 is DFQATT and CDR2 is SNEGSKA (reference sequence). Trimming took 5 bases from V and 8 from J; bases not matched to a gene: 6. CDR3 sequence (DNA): TGCAGTGCTCCAGAAGCGGGAGGGCATGAGCAGTTCTTC. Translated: CSAPEAGGHEQFF.

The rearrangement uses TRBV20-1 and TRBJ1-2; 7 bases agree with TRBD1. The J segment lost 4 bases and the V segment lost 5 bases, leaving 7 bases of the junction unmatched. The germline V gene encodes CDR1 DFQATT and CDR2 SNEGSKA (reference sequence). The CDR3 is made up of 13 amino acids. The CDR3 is CSASRRTGYGYTF. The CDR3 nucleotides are TGCAGTGCTTCGCGAAGGACAGGCTATGGCTACACCTTC.

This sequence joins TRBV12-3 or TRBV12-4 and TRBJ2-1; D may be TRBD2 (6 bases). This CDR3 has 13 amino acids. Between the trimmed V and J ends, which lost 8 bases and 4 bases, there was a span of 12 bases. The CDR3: CASRSGPYNEQFF. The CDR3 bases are TGTGCCAGCCGTAGCGGACCTTACAATGAGCAGTTCTTC.

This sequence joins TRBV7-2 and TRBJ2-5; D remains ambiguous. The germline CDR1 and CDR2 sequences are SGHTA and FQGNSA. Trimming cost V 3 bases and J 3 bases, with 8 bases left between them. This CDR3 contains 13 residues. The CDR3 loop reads CASSLDQKETQYF. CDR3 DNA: TGTGCCAGCAGCTTGGACCAGAAAGAGACCCAGTACTTC. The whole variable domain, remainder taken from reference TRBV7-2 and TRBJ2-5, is GAGVSQSPSNKVTEKGKDVELRCDPISGHTALYWYRQSLGQGLEFLIYFQGNSAPDKSGLPSDRFSAERTGGSVSTLTIQRTQQEDSAVYLCASSLDQKETQYFGPGTRLLVL.

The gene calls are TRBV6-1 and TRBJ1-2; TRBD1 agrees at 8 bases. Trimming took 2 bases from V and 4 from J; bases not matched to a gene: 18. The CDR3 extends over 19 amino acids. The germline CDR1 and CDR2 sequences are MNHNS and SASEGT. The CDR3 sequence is CASSESSGGRGLRVYGYTF. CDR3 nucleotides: TGTGCCAGCAGTGAAAGTTCAGGTGGCAGGGGGCTGAGGGTCTATGGCTACACCTTC.

Here the CDR3 reads CSARLPTGEEAFF. CDR3 DNA: TGCAGTGCTAGACTACCGACCGGAGAGGAAGCTTTCTTT. V usage is TRBV20-1 and J usage is TRBJ1-1; D is undetermined. The germline CDR1 and CDR2 sequences are DFQATT and SNEGSKA (reference sequence). This CDR3 spans 13 amino acids. Trimming removed 2 bases from V and 8 bases from J, with 15 bases in between.

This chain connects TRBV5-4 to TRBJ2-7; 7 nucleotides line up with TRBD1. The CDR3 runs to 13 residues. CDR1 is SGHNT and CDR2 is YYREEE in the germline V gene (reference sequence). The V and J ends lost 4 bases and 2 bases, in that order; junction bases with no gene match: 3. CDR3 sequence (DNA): TGTGCCAGCAGCGCCGACAGGGCCTACGAGCAGTACTTC. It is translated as CASSADRAYEQYF. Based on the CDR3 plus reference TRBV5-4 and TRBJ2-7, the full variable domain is ETGVTQSPTHLIKTRGQQVTLRCSSQSGHNTVSWYQQALGQGPQFIFQYYREEENGRGNFPPRFSGLQFPNYSSELNVNALELDDSALYLCASSADRAYEQYFGPGTRLTVT.

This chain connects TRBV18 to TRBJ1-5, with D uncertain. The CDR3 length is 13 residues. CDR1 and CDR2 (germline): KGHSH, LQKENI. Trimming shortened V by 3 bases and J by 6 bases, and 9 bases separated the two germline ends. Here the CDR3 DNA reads TGTGCCAGCTCACCCCAAGACGCTCAGCCCCAGCATTTT. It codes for CASSPQDAQPQHF.

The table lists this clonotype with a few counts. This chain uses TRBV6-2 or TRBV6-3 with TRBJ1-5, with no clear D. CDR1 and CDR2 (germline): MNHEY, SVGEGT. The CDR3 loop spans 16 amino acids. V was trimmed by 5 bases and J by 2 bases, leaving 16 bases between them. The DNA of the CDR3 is TGTGCCAGCAGTATCCCACAACAGATGCGCAATCAGCCCCAGCATTTT. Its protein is CASSIPQQMRNQPQHF.

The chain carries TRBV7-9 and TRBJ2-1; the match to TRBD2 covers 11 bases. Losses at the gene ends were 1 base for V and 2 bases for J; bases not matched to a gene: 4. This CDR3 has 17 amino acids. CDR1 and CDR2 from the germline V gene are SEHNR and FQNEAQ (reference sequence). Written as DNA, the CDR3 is TGTGCCAGCAGCTTAGGGGCACTAGCGGGAGCCTACAATGAGCAGTTCTTC. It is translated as CASSLGALAGAYNEQFF.

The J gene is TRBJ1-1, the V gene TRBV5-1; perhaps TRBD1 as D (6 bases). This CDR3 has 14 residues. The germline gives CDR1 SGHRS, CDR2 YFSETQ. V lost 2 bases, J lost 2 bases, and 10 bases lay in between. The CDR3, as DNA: TGCGCCAGCAGCTTTACAGGGAGTAACACTGAAGCTTTCTTT. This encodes CASSFTGSNTEAFF. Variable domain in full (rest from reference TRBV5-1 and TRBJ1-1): KAGVTQTPRYLIKTRGQQVTLSCSPISGHRSVSWYQQTPGQGLQFLFEYFSETQRNKGNFPGRFSGRQFSNSRSEMNVSTLELGDSALYLCASSFTGSNTEAFFGQGTRLTVV.

The CDR3 is CASSMRATWYNEQFF. The DNA of the CDR3 is TGTGCCAGTAGTATGAGAGCAACATGGTACAATGAGCAGTTCTTC. The chain employs TRBV19 and TRBJ2-1; D call uncertain. V was pared by 3 bases and J by 4 bases, with 13 bases between. The length of the CDR3 is 15 residues. The germline V gene has CDR1 LNHDA and CDR2 SQIVND (reference sequence). Full variable domain (missing parts from reference TRBV19 and TRBJ2-1): DGGITQSPKYLFRKEGQNVTLSCEQNLNHDAMYWYRQDPGQGLRLIYYSQIVNDFQKGDIAEGYSVSREKKESFPLTVTSAQKNPTAFYLCASSMRATWYNEQFFGPGTRLTVL.

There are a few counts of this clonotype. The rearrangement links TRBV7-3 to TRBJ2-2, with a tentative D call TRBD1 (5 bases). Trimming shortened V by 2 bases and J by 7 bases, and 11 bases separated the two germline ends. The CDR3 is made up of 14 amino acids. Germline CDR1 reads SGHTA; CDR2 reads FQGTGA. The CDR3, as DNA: TGTGCCAGCAGCTTAGCACAGGAAGGCGGGGAGCTGTTTTTT. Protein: CASSLAQEGGELFF.

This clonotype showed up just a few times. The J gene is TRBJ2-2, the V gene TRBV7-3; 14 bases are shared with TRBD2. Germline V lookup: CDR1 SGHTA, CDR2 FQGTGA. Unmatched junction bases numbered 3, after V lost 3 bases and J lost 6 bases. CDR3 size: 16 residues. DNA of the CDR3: TGTGCCAGCAGCTTGGGACTAGCGGGGGTTTCCGGGGAGCTGTTTTTT. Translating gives CASSLGLAGVSGELFF.

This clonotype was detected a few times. The DNA of the CDR3 is TGTGCCAGCAGCCAGGGGGGGGGCCCTGAAGCTTTCTTT. Amino acid sequence: CASSQGGGPEAFF. The chain has TRBV12-3 or TRBV12-4 and TRBJ1-1; 7 nucleotides match TRBD1. J lost 6 bases, V lost 6 bases, and 7 bases had no gene match. This CDR3 has 13 residues.

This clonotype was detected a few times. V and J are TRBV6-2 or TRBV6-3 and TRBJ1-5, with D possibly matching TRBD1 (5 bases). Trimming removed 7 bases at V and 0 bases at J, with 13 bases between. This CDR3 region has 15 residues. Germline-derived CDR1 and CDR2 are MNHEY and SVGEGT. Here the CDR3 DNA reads TGTGCCAGCACCCAGACAGTTTATAGCAATCAGCCCCAGCATTTT. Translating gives CASTQTVYSNQPQHF.

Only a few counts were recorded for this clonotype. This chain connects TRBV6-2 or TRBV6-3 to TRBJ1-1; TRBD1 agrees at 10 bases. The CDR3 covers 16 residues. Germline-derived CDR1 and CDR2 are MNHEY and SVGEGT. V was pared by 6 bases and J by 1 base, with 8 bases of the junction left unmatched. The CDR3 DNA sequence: TGTGCCAGCAGCTTGAGCCGGGACAGGGGGAACACTGAAGCTTTCTTT. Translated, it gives CASSLSRDRGNTEAFF.

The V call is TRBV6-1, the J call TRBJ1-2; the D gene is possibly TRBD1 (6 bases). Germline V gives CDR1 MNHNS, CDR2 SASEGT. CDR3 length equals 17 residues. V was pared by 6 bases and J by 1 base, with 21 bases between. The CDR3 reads CASRQGQLRWDNYGYTF. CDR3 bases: TGTGCCAGCAGACAAGGACAGCTGAGGTGGGATAACTATGGCTACACCTTC.

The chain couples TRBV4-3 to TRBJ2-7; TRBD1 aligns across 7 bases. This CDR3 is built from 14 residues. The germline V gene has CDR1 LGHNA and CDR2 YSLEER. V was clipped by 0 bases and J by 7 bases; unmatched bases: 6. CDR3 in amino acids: CASSQELQGREQYF. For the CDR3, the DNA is TGCGCCAGCAGCCAAGAATTACAGGGGCGGGAGCAGTACTTC.

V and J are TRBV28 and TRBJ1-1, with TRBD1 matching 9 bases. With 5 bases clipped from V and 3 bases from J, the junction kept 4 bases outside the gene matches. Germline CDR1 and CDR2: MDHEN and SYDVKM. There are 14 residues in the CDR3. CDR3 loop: CASSLQGAHTEAFF. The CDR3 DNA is TGTGCCAGCAGTCTACAGGGGGCGCACACTGAAGCTTTCTTT.

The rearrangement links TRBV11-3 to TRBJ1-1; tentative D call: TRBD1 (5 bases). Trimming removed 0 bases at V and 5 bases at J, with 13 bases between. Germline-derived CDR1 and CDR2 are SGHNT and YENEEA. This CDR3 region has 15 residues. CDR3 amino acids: CASSLEGVGETEAFF. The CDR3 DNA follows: TGTGCCAGCAGCTTAGAGGGGGTGGGGGAGACTGAAGCTTTCTTT.

The CDR3 DNA reads TGTGCCAGCAGCTTAGATCCAGGTAGCGGGACTTCCTACGAGCAGTACTTC. It is translated as CASSLDPGSGTSYEQYF. The rearrangement uses TRBV11-2 and TRBJ2-7; 8 positions match TRBD2. The CDR3 runs 17 residues. Germline V gives CDR1 SGHAT, CDR2 FQNNGV. Losses at the gene ends were 0 bases for V and 1 base for J; bases not matched to a gene: 8. The full variable domain, rest sourced from reference TRBV11-2 and TRBJ2-7, is EAGVAQSPRYKIIEKRQSVAFWCNPISGHATLYWYQQILGQGPKLLIQFQNNGVVDDSQLPKDRFSAERLKGVDSTLKIQPAKLEDSAVYLCASSLDPGSGTSYEQYFGPGTRLTVT.

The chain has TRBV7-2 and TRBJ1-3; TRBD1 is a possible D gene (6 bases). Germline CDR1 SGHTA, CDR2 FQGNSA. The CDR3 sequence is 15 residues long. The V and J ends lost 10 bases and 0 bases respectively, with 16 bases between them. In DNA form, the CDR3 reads TGTGCCACCGCGACGACAGGTTTCTCTGGAAACACCATATATTTT. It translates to CATATTGFSGNTIYF.

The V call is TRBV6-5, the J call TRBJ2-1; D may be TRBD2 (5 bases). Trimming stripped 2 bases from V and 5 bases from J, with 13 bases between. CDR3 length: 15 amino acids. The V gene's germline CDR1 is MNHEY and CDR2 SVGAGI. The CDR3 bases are TGTGCCAGCAGTTACGAGGCTAGCTACAACAATGAGCAGTTCTTC. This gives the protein CASSYEASYNNEQFF.

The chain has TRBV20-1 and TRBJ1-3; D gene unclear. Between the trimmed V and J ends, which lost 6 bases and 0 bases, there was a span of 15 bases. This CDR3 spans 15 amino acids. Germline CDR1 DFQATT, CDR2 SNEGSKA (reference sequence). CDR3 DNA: TGCAGTGCCCCGGAAGGAGGACCCTCTGGAAACACCATATATTTT. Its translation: CSAPEGGPSGNTIYF.

The CDR3 region has the DNA TGTGCCAGCAGCCCGGGACAGGGTAGGTACACTGAAGCTTTCTTT. It translates to CASSPGQGRYTEAFF. The genes are TRBV12-3 or TRBV12-4 and TRBJ1-1; the match to TRBD1 covers 9 bases. This CDR3 comprises 15 residues. V lost 6 bases, J lost 3 bases, and 8 bases stayed unmatched.

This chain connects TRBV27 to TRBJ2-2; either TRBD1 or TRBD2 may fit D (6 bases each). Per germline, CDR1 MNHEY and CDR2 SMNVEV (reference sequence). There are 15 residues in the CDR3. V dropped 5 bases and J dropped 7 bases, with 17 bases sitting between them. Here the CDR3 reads CASSTSRGAIGELFF. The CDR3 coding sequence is TGTGCCAGCAGTACTAGTAGGGGGGCCATCGGGGAGCTGTTTTTT.

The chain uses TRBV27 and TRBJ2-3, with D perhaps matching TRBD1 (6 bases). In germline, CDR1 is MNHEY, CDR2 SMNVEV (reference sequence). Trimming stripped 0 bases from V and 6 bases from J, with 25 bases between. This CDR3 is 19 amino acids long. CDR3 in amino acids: CASSLSQFGGPGHRDTQYF. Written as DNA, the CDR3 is TGTGCCAGCAGTTTATCCCAGTTCGGCGGGCCGGGACATCGGGATACGCAGTATTTT.